The clone carrying this TCR beta chain was seen repeatedly, ten times or more. Lactation, pregnancy, other autoimmune disease or uncontrolled infection led to exclusion of patients. This sample is part of a study of T cells in Graves' hyperthyroidism and ophthalmopathy. TCR beta CDR3 regions were amplified from RNA transcripts. In the first-round RT-PCR of the TCR CDR3, the HTBI primer set was used. Each CDR3 protein is one row after TCRdb ran MiXCR on the multiplex PCR reads. This table holds 20,000 to 30,000 distinct CDR3 sequences, approximately 49% found once. CDR1 SGHAT and CDR2 FQNNGV come from the germline V gene. V lost 5 bases to trimming and J lost 4 bases; unmatched junction nucleotides: 11. The CDR3 runs 15 residues.

The rearrangement uses TRBV11-2 and TRBJ2-7; 7 bases fit TRBD2. The sequence derives from a woman aged 40 to 49 with Graves' hyperthyroidism that later progressed to Graves' ophthalmopathy. Specimen: blood. The CDR3 spells CASSPGGGEKYEQYF. DNA for the CDR3: TGTGCCAGCAGCCCGGGTGGGGGGGAAAAGTACGAGCAGTACTTC.